The next 30 T cell receptor beta chains were all read from a single sample in a study of CD8 T cells in ankylosing spondylitis. Points from the study as a whole: Ankylosing spondylitis blood appeared to carry a characteristic TCR beta motif of several highly homologous variants.

Their recognized antigens are unknown. TCRdb processed the 5' RACE reads anew with MiXCR; each CDR3 protein has one entry. The sample has a few hundred thousand distinct CDR3 sequences, around 16% seen once. Sequencing used blood, either unsorted or a sorted T cell fraction (not recorded which). The receptor set was obtained from a male donor with ankylosing spondylitis.

This clonotype was detected only a few times. The chain's CDR3 is CASSFGTISYEQYF. The CDR3 nucleotides read TGTGCCAGCAGTTTCGGGACTATCTCCTACGAGCAGTACTTC. The rearrangement joins TRBV12-3 or TRBV12-4 to TRBJ2-7, with 7 positions matching TRBD2. CDR3 length: 14 residues. V lost 3 bases to trimming and J lost 0 bases; unmatched junction nucleotides: 2.

This clonotype was found many times. The rearrangement links TRBV29-1 to TRBJ2-7; 9 positions agree with TRBD1. Germline CDR1 and CDR2: SQVTM and ANQGSEA. The CDR3 extends over 14 amino acids. Germline trimming cut 7 bases from V and 6 bases from J; bases unmatched to any gene: 13. CDR3 amino acids: CSASIGQGITEQYF. CDR3 nucleotides: TGCAGCGCCTCAATTGGACAGGGGATTACCGAGCAGTACTTC.

V is TRBV5-1 and J is TRBJ2-7; D is unresolved. CDR1 and CDR2 from the germline V gene are SGHRS and YFSETQ. This CDR3 has 12 residues. With 5 bases removed from V and 3 bases from J, the gap between germline ends came to 9 bases. The CDR3 DNA follows: TGCGCCAGCAGAGCTCCTTACTACGAGCAGTACTTC. Its protein product is CASRAPYYEQYF.

This clonotype was seen a handful of times. The chain joins TRBV12-3 or TRBV12-4 to TRBJ2-7; 12 nucleotides line up with TRBD2. After removal of 6 bases from V and 9 bases from J, the junction contained 12 bases not matched to a gene. CDR3 length: 15 amino acids. The CDR3 bases are TGTGCCAGCAGGTACGGACTAGCGGGATATAGATGGCAGTACTTC. It yields the protein CASRYGLAGYRWQYF.

This rearrangement joins TRBV6-1 to TRBJ2-2; D is possibly TRBD1 or TRBD2 (5 bases each). This CDR3 has 14 amino acids. V was cut by 6 bases and J by 5 bases, with 13 bases left in between. The germline V gene encodes CDR1 MNHNS and CDR2 SASEGT. The chain's CDR3 is CASRKPRETGELFF. Here the CDR3 DNA reads TGTGCCAGCAGAAAACCCAGGGAGACCGGGGAGCTGTTTTTT.

The rearrangement uses TRBV6-2 or TRBV6-3 and TRBJ1-1, with D unclear. From germline, CDR1 is MNHEY and CDR2 SVGEGT. Trimming removed 2 bases from V and 1 base from J, with 8 bases in between. There are 14 residues in the CDR3. CDR3 loop: CASSYRGSNTEAFF. As DNA, the CDR3 is TGTGCCAGCAGTTACCGCGGATCGAACACTGAAGCTTTCTTT.

V usage is TRBV6-1 and J usage is TRBJ2-7; D unresolved. The V gene's germline CDR1 is MNHNS and CDR2 SASEGT. The CDR3 sequence is 13 residues long. V lost 4 bases to trimming and J lost 2 bases, with 9 bases between them. CDR3 protein: CASSGTDAYEQYF. The DNA for the CDR3 is TGTGCCAGCAGTGGGACGGATGCCTACGAGCAGTACTTC.

This chain joins TRBV5-6 and TRBJ2-7; weak D call: TRBD1 (5 bases). The germline gives CDR1 SGHDT, CDR2 YYEEEE. This CDR3 is 12 amino acids long. V lost 4 bases, J lost 0 bases, and 5 bases lay in between. The CDR3 DNA sequence: TGTGCCAGCAGCGGGGCCTCCTACGAGCAGTACTTC. Translating it yields CASSGASYEQYF.

This clonotype was found a few times. The chain joins TRBV6-5 to TRBJ1-1; D unclear. The germline CDR1 and CDR2 sequences are MNHEY and SVGAGI. The V end lost 2 bases, the J end lost 1 base, and 11 bases lay between the germline ends. This CDR3 is built from 15 residues. CDR3 bases: TGTGCCAGCAGTTACGAGACGGTCGGGAACACTGAAGCTTTCTTT. It translates to CASSYETVGNTEAFF.

This clonotype was detected ten times or more. The V gene is TRBV3-1, the J gene TRBJ2-5; 10 nucleotides match TRBD2. Germline assignment: CDR1 LGHDT and CDR2 YNNKEL (reference sequence). Losses at the gene ends were 1 base for V and 5 bases for J; bases not matched to a gene: 10. The CDR3 totals 17 residues. This chain's CDR3 is CASSQGESSGGVETQYF. CDR3 bases: TGTGCCAGCAGCCAAGGAGAGTCCAGCGGGGGGGTCGAGACCCAGTACTTC.

This clonotype was picked up a small number of times. This chain connects TRBV4-3 to TRBJ2-7; 9 positions match TRBD1. Germline trimming cut 8 bases from V and 6 bases from J; bases unmatched to any gene: 11. This CDR3 is 14 amino acids long. The germline gives CDR1 LGHNA, CDR2 YSLEER. The CDR3 spells CASSLDRGLSEQYF. DNA of the CDR3: TGCGCCAGCTCGCTGGACAGGGGTTTATCCGAGCAGTACTTC.

This clonotype was seen more than once but under ten times. The V and J genes are TRBV6-1 and TRBJ2-1; D possibly corresponds to TRBD1 (6 bases). Germline V gives CDR1 MNHNS, CDR2 SASEGT. The CDR3 loop spans 18 amino acids. Trimming shortened V by 5 bases and J by 2 bases, and 22 bases separated the two germline ends. In nucleotides, the CDR3 is TGTGCCAGCAGTCCAAGGGTCTACAGGGATTTCCCCTACAATGAGCAGTTCTTC. Translation: CASSPRVYRDFPYNEQFF.

The chain recombines TRBV5-5 with TRBJ2-7, with D unresolved. Germline CDR1 SGHKS, CDR2 YYEKEE (reference sequence). The V and J ends lost 2 bases and 0 bases respectively, with 12 bases between them. This CDR3 has 15 amino acids. The CDR3 DNA follows: TGTGCCAGCAGCTTACACGCTACCTACTCCTACGAGCAGTACTTC. This gives the protein CASSLHATYSYEQYF.

This clonotype was picked up a small number of times. V gene TRBV11-2 combines with J gene TRBJ1-1; a weak D match, TRBD1 (5 bases). Germline values: CDR1 SGHAT, CDR2 FQNNGV. V was shortened by 0 bases and J by 0 bases, with 8 bases between the two germline ends. This CDR3 has 15 amino acids. DNA for the CDR3: TGTGCCAGCAGCTTAGAGGCAGGGCTGAACACTGAAGCTTTCTTT. Translating it yields CASSLEAGLNTEAFF.

This clonotype was counted between two and nine times. This chain links TRBV6-1 with TRBJ2-5, with D possibly matching TRBD1 (5 bases). V gave up 6 bases and J gave up 4 bases, with 12 bases separating them. The CDR3 spans 13 residues. Germline CDR1 MNHNS, CDR2 SASEGT. The CDR3 DNA sequence: TGTGCCAGCAGCCCGACAGCGACAGAGACCCAGTACTTC. As protein: CASSPTATETQYF.

A few counts support this clonotype. The chain recombines TRBV6-1 with TRBJ2-7; 8 bases map to TRBD1. Germline-derived CDR1 and CDR2 are MNHNS and SASEGT. The CDR3 sequence is 14 residues long. V lost 5 bases, J lost 0 bases, and 3 bases stayed unmatched. As DNA, the CDR3 is TGTGCCAGCAGTCAGGACAGGGTCTCCTACGAGCAGTACTTC. Protein sequence: CASSQDRVSYEQYF.

This clonotype was seen a handful of times. The gene calls are TRBV10-3 and TRBJ1-1; TRBD1 might be the D (6 bases). Germline V gene lookup returns CDR1 ENHRY and CDR2 SYGVKD. This CDR3 region has 13 residues. Trimming took 6 bases from V and 0 from J, leaving 8 bases between them. The CDR3 loop is CAIRDSLNTEAFF. DNA of the CDR3: TGTGCCATCAGGGACAGTCTGAACACTGAAGCTTTCTTT.

In this sample, this clonotype turned up a few times. The chain recombines TRBV9 with TRBJ1-3; D possibly corresponds to TRBD1 (5 bases). The CDR3 runs to 14 residues. V lost 3 bases and J lost 2, with 9 bases in between. Germline V lookup: CDR1 SGDLS, CDR2 YYNGEE. CDR3 sequence reads: CASSGGTAGNTIYF. As DNA, the CDR3 is TGTGCCAGCAGCGGAGGGACGGCTGGAAACACCATATATTTT. The variable domain in full, completed from reference TRBV9 and TRBJ1-3, reads DSGVTQTPKHLITATGQRVTLRCSPRSGDLSVYWYQQSLDQGLQFLIQYYNGEERAKGNILERFSAQQFPDLHSELNLSSLELGDSALYFCASSGGTAGNTIYFGEGSWLTVV.

Only a few counts were recorded for this clonotype. The rearrangement links TRBV14 to TRBJ2-7; D is unclear. V lost 0 bases and J lost 3, with 6 bases in between. CDR1 and CDR2 (germline): SGHDN, FVKESK. This CDR3 comprises 13 residues. In DNA form, the CDR3 reads TGTGCCAGCAGCCAAGAGGCGTTCTACGAGCAGTACTTC. Translating it yields CASSQEAFYEQYF.

This clonotype was found a few times. The V and J genes are TRBV29-1 and TRBJ1-1; tentatively, D is TRBD1 (5 bases). CDR1 is SQVTM, CDR2 ANQGSEA, per germline. This CDR3 comprises 11 residues. Trimming took 4 bases from V and 5 from J, leaving 8 bases between them. In DNA, the CDR3 is TGCAGCGTTGGAGAGGGGACTGAAGCTTTCTTT. This translates into CSVGEGTEAFF. The whole variable domain, remainder taken from reference TRBV29-1 and TRBJ1-1, is SAVISQKPSRDICQRGTSLTIQCQVDSQVTMMFWYRQQPGQSLTLIATANQGSEATYESGFVIDKFPISRPNLTFSTLTVSNMSPEDSSIYLCSVGEGTEAFFGQGTRLTVV.

This clonotype has ten or more counts. The V gene is TRBV9, the J gene TRBJ2-1; a weak D match, TRBD2 (6 bases). Germline-derived CDR1 and CDR2 are SGDLS and YYNGEE. This CDR3 comprises 15 residues. V lost 0 bases and J 5 bases, leaving 12 bases between the germline ends. CDR3 in amino acids: CASSVVGGTNNEQFF. The CDR3 DNA reads TGTGCCAGCAGCGTAGTTGGAGGGACCAACAATGAGCAGTTCTTC.

This clonotype was detected only a few times. This rearrangement joins TRBV6-6 to TRBJ2-1, with D unresolved. V dropped 2 bases and J dropped 2 bases, with 4 bases sitting between them. The CDR3 has 13 residues. Germline V gene lookup returns CDR1 MNHNY and CDR2 SVGAGI (reference sequence). The CDR3 nucleotides read TGTGCCAGCAGTTACGGGACCTACAATGAGCAGTTCTTC. This translates into CASSYGTYNEQFF.

The chain carries TRBV28 and TRBJ2-5, with D perhaps TRBD2 (5 bases). Germline values: CDR1 MDHEN, CDR2 SYDVKM. CDR3 size: 12 residues. Trimming removed 8 bases from V and 0 bases from J, with 7 bases in between. Here the CDR3 DNA reads TGTGCCAGCCGAGGGTACCAAGAGACCCAGTACTTC. It translates to CASRGYQETQYF. The complete variable domain, with remaining parts taken from reference TRBV28 and TRBJ2-5, reads DVKVTQSSRYLVKRTGEKVFLECVQDMDHENMFWYRQDPGLGLRLIYFSYDVKMKEKGDIPEGYSVSREKKERFSLILESASTNQTSMYLCASRGYQETQYFGPGTRLLVL.

This clonotype has just a few counts. The chain uses TRBV4-3 and TRBJ1-1; D not certain. CDR1 and CDR2 (germline): LGHNA, YSLEER. Between the trimmed V and J ends, which lost 0 bases and 1 base, there was a span of 9 bases. This CDR3 is 15 amino acids long. The CDR3 spells CASSQDFRGNTEAFF. Written as DNA, the CDR3 is TGCGCCAGCAGCCAAGATTTTCGGGGGAACACTGAAGCTTTCTTT.

This chain connects TRBV29-1 to TRBJ2-4; possibly TRBD1 or TRBD2 for D (6 bases each). The CDR3 runs 13 residues. V was cut by 0 bases and J by 7 bases, with 10 bases left in between. The germline V gene has CDR1 SQVTM and CDR2 ANQGSEA. The CDR3 bases are TGCAGCGTTGAAGAGGAGGGACATAACATTCAGTACTTC. Its protein is CSVEEEGHNIQYF.

The V and J genes are TRBV7-8 and TRBJ1-1, with no clear D. The V end was cut by 4 bases, the J end by 2 bases, with 17 bases between. This CDR3 region has 16 residues. The germline V gene has CDR1 SGHVS and CDR2 FQNEAQ. The CDR3 loop reads CASSSVSRPSNTEAFF. The DNA for the CDR3 is TGTGCCAGCAGCTCTGTAAGCCGACCCAGTAACACTGAAGCTTTCTTT.

CDR3 sequence (DNA): TGTGCCAGCAGTGCGGAGACCGGGGTGGTTGAAGCTTTCTTT. Its protein product is CASSAETGVVEAFF. V usage is TRBV12-3 or TRBV12-4 and J usage is TRBJ1-1; no reliable D call. The V and J ends lost 5 bases and 7 bases respectively, with 17 bases between them. The CDR3 is 14 amino acids.

The chain recombines TRBV19 with TRBJ2-7; D is perhaps TRBD1 or TRBD2 (5 bases each). Germline assignment: CDR1 LNHDA and CDR2 SQIVND (reference sequence). The CDR3 is 12 amino acids. Trimming stripped 11 bases from V and 3 bases from J, with 14 bases between. The CDR3 nucleotides read TGTGCCGGGGCCCGCGGGCTCTACGAGCAGTACTTC. Protein product: CAGARGLYEQYF.

The sample holds many counts of this clonotype. The V call is TRBV28, the J call TRBJ2-5, with 12 bases identical to TRBD2. CDR1 and CDR2 (germline): MDHEN, SYDVKM. This CDR3 has 18 residues. V lost 3 bases, J lost 4 bases, and 12 bases stayed unmatched. The DNA of the CDR3 is TGTGCCAGCAGTTTGGGACTAGCGGGTATCGTAGATGGAGAGACCCAGTACTTC. Translating gives CASSLGLAGIVDGETQYF.

The chain joins TRBV12-3 or TRBV12-4 to TRBJ2-7; D may be TRBD2 (5 bases). This CDR3 contains 11 residues. The germline V and J ends were trimmed by 6 bases and 7 bases, with 10 bases remaining between them. CDR3 DNA: TGTGCCAGCAGACGGGGTGGGGAGCAGTACTTC. It codes for CASRRGGEQYF.